This T cell receptor (beta chain) was captured in a study of blood T cell repertoires in COVID-19 (dated by TCRdb to the early 2020s). About the study as a whole: Samples covering the acute and convalescent phases of COVID-19 were provided by collaborators in the United States, Italy and Spain. The material from the prospective study consisted of cDNA or gDNA derived from T cells, B-cell-depleted T cells, or PBMCs. Subjects who had been exposed to COVID-19, were actively infected with it, or had recovered from it provided the deeply sampled blood TCRbeta repertoires that made up the dataset. A freely available public database, intended as a resource for researchers studying the immune response to SARS-CoV-2, is where the repertoires were released. Samples were obtained from the ongoing ImmuneRACE study (first 160 participants) and from about 1,300 subjects provided by 6 global collaborators. The sample metadata nearly always contained a de-identified subject ID, COVID-19 status, age in years and sex. HLA class I and class II types, where available, came from metadata supplied by the sample provider rather than from assay-based typing. Overall study results and their limits: Clinical and demographic metadata were provided uncurated, with the amount varying by source and participant.

TCRbeta CDR3 regions were amplified from genomic DNA using the immunoSEQ Assay, a bias-controlled multiplex PCR. In the paper's pipeline: The number of nucleated cells in each sample was estimated from the amplification of reference gene primers within the assay. To quantify the absolute abundance of each unique TCRbeta CDR3 rearrangement, sequence reads were collapsed and filtered. For each sample, productive Simpson clonality was calculated as the square root of Simpson's diversity index across productive rearrangements. Imported from immuneACCESS, the table was reduced by TCRdb to in-frame sequences with V and J called. These copies leave out some clones; in studies compared against another copy, an unresolved V gene accounts for under half, and the cause of the remainder is not known. For V, J and clone size, that table is used; D and trimming come from the DNA. For this sample there are 150,000 to 200,000 clones; around four fifths appear just once. The biggest ten clones account for under 5.5% of the sample.

About this clone: Its recognized antigen is unknown. No quality values exist for individual bases; no much larger clone is one base distant.

Whole blood was collected in K2EDTA tubes by collaborating institutions according to the institutions' own protocols. For TCRbeta analysis, collaborators shipped samples as frozen whole blood, isolated PBMCs, or DNA extracted from either of those sample types. From its cysteine to its phenylalanine, the CDR3 spans 13 amino acids. Solely the CDR3 DNA is kept, with 39 bases framed from the first base. The germline V gene encodes CDR1 SEHNR and CDR2 FQNEAQ (reference sequence). V loses 4 bases at its end and J loses 4 bases; junction bases beyond the gene matches: 3. Sequences were obtained from peripheral blood. This chain joins TRBV7-9 to TRBJ1-1; 7 of the junction bases match TRBD1. The clonotype originates from a woman in her twenties or thirties with acute or convalescent COVID-19. The CDR3 region reads CASSYSGGTEAFF. Here is the DNA: TGTGCCAGCAGCTATTCAGGGGGCACTGAAGCTTTCTTT. This CDR3, with the reference TRBV7-9 and TRBJ1-1 proteins standing in past its ends, gives the full variable domain DTGVSQNPRHKITKRGQNVTFRCDPISEHNRLYWYRQTLGQGPEFLTYFQNEAQLEKSRLLSDRFSAERPKGSFSTLEIQRTEQGDSAMYLCASSYSGGTEAFFGQGTRLTVV.